This T cell receptor (beta chain) was identified in a study of T cells in Graves' hyperthyroidism and ophthalmopathy. Study overall: Peripheral blood draws took place at initial diagnosis, ahead of any treatment. Study results and caveats: Blood also carried most thyroid clonotypes expanded above 0.001.

RNA transcripts gave rise to amplified TCR beta CDR3 regions. The HTBI primer set drove a first-round RT-PCR of the TCR CDR3. Using its own MiXCR run on the multiplex PCR reads, TCRdb lists one record per CDR3 protein. The table lists 300,000 to 400,000 distinct CDR3 sequences, roughly 20% of them singletons. CDR1 and CDR2 (germline): LGHDT, YNNKEL (reference sequence). The CDR3 is 13 residues long. V dropped 3 bases and J dropped 2 bases, with 8 bases sitting between them. As regards this clonotype: The antigen is not known.

Each diagnosis was grounded in clinical symptoms, serum thyroxine and TRAb, thyroid ultrasound, and orbital computed tomography. This clonotype originated in a man younger than 35 with Graves' ophthalmopathy. Input material: blood. The chain couples TRBV3-1 to TRBJ2-7; no definite D call. Here the CDR3 DNA reads TGTGCCAGCAGCCAGTTCGGTACCTACGAGCAGTACTTC. It is translated as CASSQFGTYEQYF.